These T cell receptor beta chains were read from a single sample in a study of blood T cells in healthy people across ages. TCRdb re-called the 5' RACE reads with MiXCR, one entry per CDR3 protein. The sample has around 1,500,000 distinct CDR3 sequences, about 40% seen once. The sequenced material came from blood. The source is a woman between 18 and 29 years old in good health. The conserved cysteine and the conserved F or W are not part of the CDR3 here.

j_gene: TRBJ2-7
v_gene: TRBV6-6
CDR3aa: ASGPSPSDEQY

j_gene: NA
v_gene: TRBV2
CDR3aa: ASGGRGSGNIQY

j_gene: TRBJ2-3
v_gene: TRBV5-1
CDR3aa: ASSPNRGTTDTQY

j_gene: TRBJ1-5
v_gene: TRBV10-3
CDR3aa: AISVTNGTGTQPQH

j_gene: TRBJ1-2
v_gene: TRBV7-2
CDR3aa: ASSLVRGDGYT

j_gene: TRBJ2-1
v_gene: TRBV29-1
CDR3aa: SAGGLAEHSYNEQF

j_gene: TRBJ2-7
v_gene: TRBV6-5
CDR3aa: ASSYYSGGYEQY

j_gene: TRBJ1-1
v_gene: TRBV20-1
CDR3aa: SASDRTTEAF

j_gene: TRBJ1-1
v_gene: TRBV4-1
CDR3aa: ASSNPGATEAF

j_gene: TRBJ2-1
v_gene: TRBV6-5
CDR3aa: ASSPSLAGVFRQF

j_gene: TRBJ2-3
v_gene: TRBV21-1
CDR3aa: ASSKPALDTQY

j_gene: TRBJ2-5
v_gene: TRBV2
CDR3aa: ATLAGAQTQY

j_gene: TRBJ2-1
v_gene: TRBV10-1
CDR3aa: ASSRTSGVNNEQF

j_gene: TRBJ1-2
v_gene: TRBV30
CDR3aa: AWSRGNYGYT

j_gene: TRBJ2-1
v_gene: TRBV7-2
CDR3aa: ASSTGTSSYNEQF

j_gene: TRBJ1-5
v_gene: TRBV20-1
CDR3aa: SARKTGPSNQPQH

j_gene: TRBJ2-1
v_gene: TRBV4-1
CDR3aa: ASSQPLAHRKDANEQF

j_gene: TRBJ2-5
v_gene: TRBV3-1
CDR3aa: ASSGGVVYQETQY

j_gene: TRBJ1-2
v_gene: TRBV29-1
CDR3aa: SVALGTNYGYT

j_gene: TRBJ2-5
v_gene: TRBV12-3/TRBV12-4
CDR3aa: ASSDSGAGHKETQY

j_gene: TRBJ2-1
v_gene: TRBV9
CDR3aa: TSTLAASSYNEQF

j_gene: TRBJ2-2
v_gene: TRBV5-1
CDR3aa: ASSRAIPGQGRTGELF

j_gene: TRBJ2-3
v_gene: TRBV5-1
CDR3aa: ASSLDPYTQY

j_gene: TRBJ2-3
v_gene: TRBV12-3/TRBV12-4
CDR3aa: ASSFGLGEAPTDTQY

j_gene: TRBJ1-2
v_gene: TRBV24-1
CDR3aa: ATSYNSRILGQCWGYT

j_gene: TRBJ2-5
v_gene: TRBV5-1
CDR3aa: ASSLTRQGSLEETQY

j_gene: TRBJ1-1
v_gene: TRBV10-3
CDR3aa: AIRTRAMDTEAF

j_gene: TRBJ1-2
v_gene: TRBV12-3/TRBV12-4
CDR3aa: ASIPATETYGYT

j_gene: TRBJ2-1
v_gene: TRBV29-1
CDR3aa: SVEELGNEQF

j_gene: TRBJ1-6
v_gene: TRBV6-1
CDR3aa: ASSGYRENSPLH

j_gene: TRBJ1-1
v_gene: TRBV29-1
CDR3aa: SVDPGVTEAF

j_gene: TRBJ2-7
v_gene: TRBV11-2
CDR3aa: ASSLGTGTSSYEQY

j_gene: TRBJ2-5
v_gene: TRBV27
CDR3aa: ASSRGTGITYQETQY

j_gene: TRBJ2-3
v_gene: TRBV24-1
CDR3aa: ATSKLAGVRDTQY

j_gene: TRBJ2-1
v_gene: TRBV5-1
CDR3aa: ASSRLGTGGHEQF

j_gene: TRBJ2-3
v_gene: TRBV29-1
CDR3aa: SVEAGTTDTQY

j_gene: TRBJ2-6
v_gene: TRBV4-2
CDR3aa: ASSQGTGTVGPSGANVLT

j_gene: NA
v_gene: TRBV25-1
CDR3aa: ASSGSGIEQY

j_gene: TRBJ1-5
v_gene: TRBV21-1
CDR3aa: ASSKTGEGNQPQH

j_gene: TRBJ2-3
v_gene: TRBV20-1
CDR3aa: SARDSTGTQY

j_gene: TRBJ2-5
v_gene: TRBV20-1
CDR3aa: SASKGTSGNIKETQY

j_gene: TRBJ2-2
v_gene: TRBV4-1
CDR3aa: ASSQGAGGGTGELF

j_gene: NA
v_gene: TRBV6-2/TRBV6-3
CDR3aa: ASALGNYEQY

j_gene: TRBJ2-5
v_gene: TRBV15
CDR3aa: ATSFGPDKETQY

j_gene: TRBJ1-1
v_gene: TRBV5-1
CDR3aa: ASGQGGEAF

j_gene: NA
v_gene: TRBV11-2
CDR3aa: ASTPGAAQTAVYEQY